This TCR beta chain was recovered during a study of shared clonotypes between healthy human individuals. Study results and limitations: Only blood was sampled; tissue repertoires likely differ. Among non-shared clonotypes, generation probabilities were lower than among those shared by all four donors.

In the naive CD8 group, cells lacked CD45RO and were positively selected for CCR7, so terminally differentiated effector memory CD45RA+ cells were left out. The data were produced by immunoSEQ multiplex PCR, yet TCRdb's version contains in-frame clones alone and is incomplete. The sample carries roughly 2.1 million clones, 90% to 95% recorded once. Germline loops: CDR1 SGHVS, CDR2 FNYEAQ. The ends were cut back, 3 bases at V and 1 base at J, with 11 bases in the middle. The length of the CDR3 is 15 residues. On this clone itself: Its antigen is not known.

Sequencing used naive CD8+ T cells from PBMCs. The TCR was taken from a man between 18 and 29 years old in good health. Some clones in this sample may be carry-over from other donors' samples. V and J are TRBV7-6 and TRBJ2-3; D is ambiguous. The CDR3: CASSFLLRGTDTQYF. The CDR3 DNA reads as TGTGCCAGCAGCTTCCTCCTCCGGGGCACAGATACGCAGTATTTT.